Presented here are 27 T cell receptor beta chains from one specimen sequenced in a study of CD8 T cells in ankylosing spondylitis. MiXCR, applied by TCRdb to the 5' RACE reads, yields one record per CDR3 protein. The sample includes more than 150,000 distinct CDR3 sequences, over 10% of them seen just once. The sample consisted of blood, either unsorted or a sorted T cell fraction (not recorded which). The source of these receptors is a male donor with ankylosing spondylitis or in good health (not recorded which).

This clonotype was counted a few times. This rearrangement joins TRBV14 to TRBJ2-2, with D unresolved. Deletions cut 5 bases from V and 4 bases from J, with 11 bases between. The CDR3 has 14 amino acids. The V gene's germline CDR1 is SGHDN and CDR2 FVKESK. The CDR3 DNA follows: TGTGCCAGCAGCTTGGCAAGTAGCACCGGGGAGCTGTTTTTT. This translates into CASSLASSTGELFF.

V is TRBV11-1 and J is TRBJ2-2; D perhaps matches TRBD2 (6 bases). The CDR3 is made up of 13 amino acids. V was trimmed by 5 bases and J by 8 bases, leaving 12 bases between them. Per the germline V gene, CDR1 is SGHAT and CDR2 is FQDESV (reference sequence). This CDR3 is CASSPGDRGELFF. The CDR3 nucleotides are TGTGCCAGCAGCCCGGGAGACAGAGGGGAGCTGTTTTTT.

V gene TRBV10-3 combines with J gene TRBJ1-3, with no clear D. The CDR3 runs 16 residues. Germline V lookup: CDR1 ENHRY, CDR2 SYGVKD. V was clipped by 1 base and J by 0 bases, with 10 bases between them. The CDR3 here is CAISEFLLHSGNTIYF. CDR3 DNA sequence: TGTGCCATCAGTGAGTTCCTCTTGCACTCTGGAAACACCATATATTTT.

This clonotype came up many times. This chain uses TRBV4-1 with TRBJ2-7; D not certain. The germline gives CDR1 MGHRA, CDR2 YSYEKL. This CDR3 region has 12 residues. The V gene lost 6 bases and the J gene lost 5 bases, with 11 bases spanning the gap. The CDR3 loop is CASRSVEDEQYF. The CDR3 nucleotides are TGCGCCAGCAGATCCGTAGAGGACGAGCAGTACTTC.

This clonotype was found a few times. The rearrangement uses TRBV11-2 and TRBJ1-2; no clear D gene. The CDR3 totals 12 residues. Germline V gene data show CDR1 as SGHAT and CDR2 as FQNNGV. Trimming left V 5 bases short and J 10 bases short, with 14 bases between. The CDR3 DNA sequence: TGTGCCAGCAGCCTCACCGGGATCCTCTACACCTTC. This sequence encodes CASSLTGILYTF. Variable domain in full (rest from reference TRBV11-2 and TRBJ1-2): EAGVAQSPRYKIIEKRQSVAFWCNPISGHATLYWYQQILGQGPKLLIQFQNNGVVDDSQLPKDRFSAERLKGVDSTLKIQPAKLEDSAVYLCASSLTGILYTFGSGTRLTVV.

The rearrangement joins TRBV30 to TRBJ2-2; TRBD2 agrees at 11 bases. From germline, CDR1 is GTSNPN and CDR2 SVGIG (reference sequence). CDR3 length: 15 amino acids. V lost 1 base and J lost 4; bases outside the gene matches: 2. The CDR3 DNA sequence: TGTGCCTGGAGTGAACTAGCGGGGGCCACCGGGGAGCTGTTTTTT. The encoded protein is CAWSELAGATGELFF.

This clonotype turned up a few times. V and J are TRBV7-8 and TRBJ2-1; no clear D. CDR1 SGHVS and CDR2 FQNEAQ come from the germline V gene. CDR3 length equals 12 residues. Trimming stripped 6 bases from V and 9 bases from J, with 12 bases between. The CDR3 nucleotides read TGTGCCAGCAGTTTGGGTGTAACTGAGCAGTTCTTC. Protein: CASSLGVTEQFF.

This clonotype was counted a few times. This chain joins TRBV9 and TRBJ2-3, with 7 bases that match TRBD1. The CDR3 has 16 amino acids. Losses at the gene ends were 2 bases for V and 1 base for J; bases not matched to a gene: 7. Germline V CDR1 and CDR2: SGDLS, YYNGEE. The CDR3 spells CASSVVRGQGTDTQYF. DNA for the CDR3: TGTGCCAGCAGCGTTGTACGTGGACAGGGCACAGATACGCAGTATTTT.

This chain connects TRBV20-1 to TRBJ2-7, with 10 bases matching TRBD2. CDR1 is DFQATT and CDR2 is SNEGSKA in the germline V gene (reference sequence). Trimming cost V 0 bases and J 2 bases; bases outside gene matches: 7. This CDR3 region has 16 residues. CDR3 in DNA: TGCAGTGCTAGAGATCATCTAGCGGGAGCGCCCTACGAGCAGTACTTC. Its protein is CSARDHLAGAPYEQYF.

This clonotype was detected only a few times. CDR3 nucleotide sequence: TGTGCCAGCGCTAACGCCAGGGGGAACACTGAAGCTTTCTTT. Translated, it gives CASANARGNTEAFF. The V gene is TRBV27, the J gene TRBJ1-1, with D tentatively TRBD1 (6 bases). The CDR3 runs to 14 residues. V was clipped by 8 bases and J by 1 base, with 14 bases between them. CDR1 and CDR2 (germline): MNHEY, SMNVEV (reference sequence).

The rearrangement uses TRBV12-5 and TRBJ2-1; no clear D gene. Trimming left V 4 bases short and J 4 bases short, with 29 bases between. Germline CDR1 reads LGHNT; CDR2 reads FRNRAP. This CDR3 comprises 20 residues. CDR3 amino acids: CASGSPGRTPETLLYNEQFF. As DNA, the CDR3 is TGTGCTAGTGGTTCCCCTGGACGTACGCCCGAGACTCTACTATACAATGAGCAGTTCTTC.

This clonotype has only a few counts. The chain recombines TRBV12-3 or TRBV12-4 with TRBJ2-1; D is possibly TRBD1 (6 bases). This CDR3 is built from 11 residues. V shed 6 bases and J shed 9 bases, with 9 bases lying between them. The CDR3 is CASSQGSEQFF. The CDR3 DNA reads TGTGCCAGCAGCCAGGGGAGTGAGCAGTTCTTC.

This clonotype was counted a few times. This chain links TRBV10-1 with TRBJ2-2; TRBD1 or TRBD2 may be the D gene (5 bases each). The CDR3 is 12 residues long. V was trimmed by 9 bases and J by 5 bases, leaving 10 bases between them. CDR1 and CDR2 from the germline V gene are WNHNN and SYGVQD (reference sequence). CDR3 amino acids: CASRGATGELFF. The DNA of the CDR3 is TGCGCCAGTAGAGGGGCAACCGGGGAGCTGTTTTTT.

This chain links TRBV27 with TRBJ2-7; no clear D. This CDR3 comprises 12 residues. V lost 2 bases, J lost 6 bases, and 8 bases lay in between. The germline gives CDR1 MNHEY, CDR2 SMNVEV (reference sequence). The DNA for the CDR3 is TGTGCCAGCAGTTTAATGGGATCCGAGCAGTACTTC. This encodes CASSLMGSEQYF.

This clonotype came up a few times. CDR3 protein: CASKQGDGTEAFF. CDR3 sequence (DNA): TGCGCCAGCAAACAAGGGGATGGGACTGAAGCTTTCTTT. The genes are TRBV5-1 and TRBJ1-1, with TRBD1 as a possible D gene (5 bases). The CDR3 has 13 residues. Between the trimmed V and J ends, which lost 6 bases and 5 bases, there was a span of 14 bases. Germline CDR1 is SGHRS and CDR2 is YFSETQ.

Only a few counts were recorded for this clonotype. The chain uses TRBV5-1 and TRBJ2-7, with a tentative D call TRBD1 (6 bases). The germline V and J ends were trimmed by 2 bases and 3 bases, with 15 bases remaining between them. CDR3 length: 15 residues. Germline lookup yields CDR1 SGHRS and CDR2 YFSETQ. The CDR3 here is CASSFGAGADYEQYF. DNA for the CDR3: TGCGCCAGCAGCTTTGGGGCAGGGGCTGACTACGAGCAGTACTTC.

This clonotype was seen only a few times. This rearrangement joins TRBV27 to TRBJ2-7; perhaps D is TRBD1 or TRBD2 (5 bases each). CDR1 MNHEY and CDR2 SMNVEV come from the germline V gene (reference sequence). This CDR3 has 14 amino acids. V was pared by 6 bases and J by 3 bases, with 15 bases between. Here the CDR3 reads CASSPGPQGYEQYF. CDR3 DNA: TGTGCCAGCAGCCCGGGGCCCCAGGGCTACGAGCAGTACTTC.

This clonotype has a handful of counts. The genes are TRBV4-1 and TRBJ1-5; D gene uncertain. V lost 0 bases and J lost 0, with 6 bases in between. The CDR3 has 15 amino acids. The germline gives CDR1 MGHRA, CDR2 YSYEKL. The CDR3 spells CASSQDRSSNQPQHF. The CDR3 region has the DNA TGCGCCAGCAGCCAAGACAGGAGTAGCAATCAGCCCCAGCATTTT.

The genes are TRBV7-6 and TRBJ2-2; D could derive from TRBD1 or TRBD2 (5 bases each). CDR1 and CDR2 from the germline V gene are SGHVS and FNYEAQ. Trimming removed 2 bases at V and 4 bases at J, with 14 bases between. This CDR3 is 16 amino acids long. In DNA form, the CDR3 reads TGTGCCAGCAGCTTACCCCGGGACCTGGGCACCGGGGAGCTGTTTTTT. It yields the protein CASSLPRDLGTGELFF.

This sequence joins TRBV6-2 or TRBV6-3 and TRBJ2-7, with TRBD2 as a possible D gene (6 bases). The CDR3 runs to 18 residues. Per the germline V gene, CDR1 is MNHEY and CDR2 is SVGEGT. V was pared by 2 bases and J by 7 bases, with 27 bases between. CDR3 region: CASSYEIRSGTAPFEQYF. The CDR3 DNA is TGTGCCAGCAGTTACGAGATCCGTTCGGGGACTGCCCCGTTTGAGCAGTACTTC.

This clonotype was seen a handful of times. For the CDR3, the DNA is TGCGCCACCCATGGCGGGAGTGGTTGGTACGAGCAGTACTTC. It specifies CATHGGSGWYEQYF. The V call is TRBV10-2, the J call TRBJ2-7; 7 bases line up with TRBD2. The V segment lost 10 bases and the J segment 4 bases; nucleotides outside the gene matches: 13. The CDR3 sequence is 14 residues long. CDR1 and CDR2 (germline): WSHSY, SAAADI.

This clonotype was detected many times. CDR3 sequence (DNA): TGCAGTGCTAGATTACCCGTCGGCACTGAAGCTTTCTTT. Encoded protein: CSARLPVGTEAFF. V and J are TRBV20-1 and TRBJ1-1, with D unclear. CDR3 size: 13 residues. CDR1 is DFQATT and CDR2 is SNEGSKA in the germline V gene (reference sequence). V was trimmed by 2 bases and J by 4 bases, leaving 11 bases between them.

This clonotype was picked up a small number of times. The gene calls are TRBV7-9 and TRBJ2-3, with 13 nucleotides matching TRBD2. Germline V gene lookup returns CDR1 SEHNR and CDR2 FQNEAQ (reference sequence). The CDR3 is made up of 17 amino acids. J lost 2 bases, V lost 5 bases, and 7 bases had no gene match. CDR3 coding DNA: TGTGCCAGCAGCGCGCGACTAGCGGGAGGCCCCACAGATACGCAGTATTTT. This translates into CASSARLAGGPTDTQYF. Drawing the rest from reference TRBV7-9 and TRBJ2-3, the complete variable domain is DTGVSQNPRHKITKRGQNVTFRCDPISEHNRLYWYRQTLGQGPEFLTYFQNEAQLEKSRLLSDRFSAERPKGSFSTLEIQRTEQGDSAMYLCASSARLAGGPTDTQYFGPGTRLTVL.

This clonotype was detected many times. V usage is TRBV7-9 and J usage is TRBJ2-1; D remains ambiguous. CDR1 and CDR2 from the germline V gene are SEHNR and FQNEAQ (reference sequence). V was trimmed by 1 base and J by 4 bases, leaving 11 bases between them. The CDR3 totals 15 residues. Here the CDR3 reads CASSLVQPPYNEQFF. The DNA of the CDR3 is TGTGCCAGCAGCTTAGTCCAGCCTCCATACAATGAGCAGTTCTTC.

This clonotype was seen many times. This rearrangement joins TRBV5-6 to TRBJ2-1, with 9 bases aligning to TRBD1. This CDR3 spans 15 amino acids. V was pared by 0 bases and J by 4 bases, with 2 bases of the junction left unmatched. Germline V lookup: CDR1 SGHDT, CDR2 YYEEEE. The CDR3 protein is CASSLGQGVYNEQFF. CDR3 coding DNA: TGTGCCAGCAGCTTGGGACAGGGGGTTTACAATGAGCAGTTCTTC. Filled out from reference TRBV5-6 and TRBJ2-1, the complete variable domain reads DAGVTQSPTHLIKTRGQQVTLRCSPKSGHDTVSWYQQALGQGPQFIFQYYEEEERQRGNFPDRFSGHQFPNYSSELNVNALLLGDSALYLCASSLGQGVYNEQFFGPGTRLTVL.

With respect to this clonotype: Mismatch with germline at one junction end may stem from a read error. The V call is TRBV5-1, the J call TRBJ2-7; possibly TRBD2 for D (6 bases). The CDR3 consists of 13 residues. Germline V gene data show CDR1 as SGHRS and CDR2 as YFSETQ. CDR3 protein: CAGSPGTPVEQYF. As DNA, the CDR3 is TGCGCCGGCAGCCCCGGGACTCCCGTCGAGCAGTACTTC.

This clonotype has at least ten counts. The V gene is TRBV4-1, the J gene TRBJ2-5; tentative D call: TRBD1 (6 bases). V was cut by 2 bases and J by 0 bases, with 10 bases left in between. Germline-derived CDR1 and CDR2 are MGHRA and YSYEKL. This CDR3 has 15 residues. CDR3: CASSQTGTYQETQYF. The CDR3 region has the DNA TGCGCCAGCAGCCAAACAGGGACGTACCAAGAGACCCAGTACTTC.